One and the same sample provided the 6 T cell receptor beta chains below, sequenced in a study of blood T cells in healthy people across ages (dated by TCRdb to about 2015). Library generation was performed with 5' RACE. Sequencing was performed on an Illumina HiSeq 2500. The second PCR ran for about 7 to 11 cycles and used a J-beta primer mix along with a sample-barcoded 5' primer. TCRdb itself trimmed the public reads at Q25 with fastp, ran MiXCR and retained productive beta chains. Rows are combined by CDR3 protein, so each entry shows the most common genes and DNA. The sample records around 820,000 distinct CDR3 sequences, 25% of which are singletons. The ten top clones hold under 4.5% of the sample. The data were also submitted as part of a second study, on T cells of mothers and their children.

The specimen was blood. The receptors shown here come from a boy aged 5-17 years in good health.

This clonotype was seen more than once but under ten times. V gene TRBV27 combines with J gene TRBJ1-6; 10 positions agree with TRBD1. V was pared by 3 bases and J by 9 bases, with 8 bases of the junction left unmatched. The CDR3 sequence is 16 residues long. Germline V gene sequence: CDR1 MNHEY, CDR2 SMNVEV (reference sequence). The DNA of the CDR3 is TGTGCCAGCAGTTTGGCCGACAGGGGGCTAGGTTCACCCCTCCACTTT. Its protein is CASSLADRGLGSPLHF.

This clonotype came up a few times. The chain is built from TRBV19 and TRBJ2-5; 13 bases fit TRBD2. Gene TRBJ2-1 matches the end of the DNA better, so the J call may be wrong. This CDR3 has 14 amino acids. The germline CDR1 and CDR2 sequences are LNHDA and SQIVND (reference sequence). The CDR3, as DNA: TGTGCCAGTATCGGACTAGCGGGAGACAATGAGCAGTTCTTC. Protein product: CASIGLAGDNEQFF.

The genes are TRBV7-2 and TRBJ2-7; D call uncertain. In germline, CDR1 is SGHTA, CDR2 FQGNSA. This CDR3 contains 12 residues. With 3 bases removed from V and 5 bases from J, the gap between germline ends came to 8 bases. The CDR3 DNA reads TGTGCCAGCAGCTTTTCAGAAGACGAGCAGTACTTC. Protein: CASSFSEDEQYF.

V gene TRBV30 combines with J gene TRBJ1-3, with D possibly being TRBD1 (5 bases). CDR3 size: 14 residues. Germline lookup yields CDR1 GTSNPN and CDR2 SVGIG (reference sequence). V dropped 4 bases and J dropped 0 bases, with 10 bases sitting between them. The CDR3 is CAWNPGTSGNTIYF. CDR3 bases: TGTGCCTGGAACCCGGGGACCTCTGGAAACACCATATATTTT. The full variable domain, completed using reference TRBV30 and TRBJ1-3, is SQTIHQWPATLVQPVGSPLSLECTVEGTSNPNLYWYRQAAGRGLQLLFYSVGIGQISSEVPQNLSASRPQDRQFILSSKKLLLSDSGFYLCAWNPGTSGNTIYFGEGSWLTVV.

This clonotype has just a few counts. The chain combines TRBV12-3 or TRBV12-4 with TRBJ2-5; D is possibly TRBD2 (5 bases). V gave up 3 bases and J gave up 5 bases, with 10 bases separating them. This CDR3 spans 13 amino acids. The CDR3 loop reads CASSFGGWETQYF. The CDR3 bases are TGTGCCAGCAGTTTTGGAGGTTGGGAGACCCAGTACTTC.

In the case of this clonotype: The CDR3 ends on some other residue instead of the conserved phenylalanine or tryptophan, so this is likely a read error. V gene TRBV20-1 combines with J gene TRBJ1-3, with a possible D match to TRBD1 (6 bases). Germline-derived CDR1 and CDR2 are DFQATT and SNEGSKA (reference sequence). There are 13 residues in the CDR3. The V and J ends lost 6 bases and 4 bases respectively, with 13 bases between them. The CDR3 region has the DNA TGCAGTGCCAGGACAGTCCTCGGAAACACCATATATCTT. Amino acids: CSARTVLGNTIYL.